The rows below give T cell receptor beta chains drawn from one sample of a study of Ad26.COV2.S vaccination and SARS-CoV-2 variants. Method: immunoSEQ multiplex PCR; TCRdb's copy keeps in-frame clones and lacks some. The sample yields about 480,000 clones, around 88% seen once. The input for sequencing was peripheral blood, taken in a trial of Ad26.COV2.S vaccine versus placebo. These receptors were obtained from a person aged 18-65 years who received the Ad26.COV2.S COVID-19 vaccine or a placebo. Each CDR3 is given with its conserved first and last residue. A D gene is named only where the DNA matches it firmly. Clone size appears in some rows only: once, few, many, or a class for an expanded clone.

abundance	v_gene	j_gene	d_gene	CDR3aa	CDR3nt
NA	TRBV6-6	TRBJ2-7	TRBD2	CASRVLAGDEQYF	TGTGCCAGCAGGGTACTAGCGGGAGATGAGCAGTACTTC
NA	TRBV11-2	TRBJ2-7	TRBD2	CASSFLVGLAESALDEQYF	TGTGCCAGCAGCTTCCTCGTTGGACTAGCGGAATCCGCCCTGGACGAGCAGTACTTC
NA	TRBV4-3	TRBJ2-1	TRBD2	CASSQEVLAGGPEFF	TGCGCCAGCAGCCAAGAGGTCCTAGCGGGAGGGCCGGAGTTCTTC
many	TRBV7-3	TRBJ2-1	NA	CASSPSEGNEQFF	TGTGCCAGCAGCCCGTCCGAAGGCAATGAGCAGTTCTTC
NA	TRBV7-8	TRBJ1-4	NA	CASSGGGLGEKLFF	TGTGCCAGCAGCGGGGGAGGTTTGGGTGAAAAACTGTTTTTT
NA	TRBV11-1	TRBJ2-5	NA	CASSLAPRRLETQYF	TGTGCCAGCAGCTTAGCGCCCCGGAGGTTAGAGACCCAGTACTTC
once	TRBV2	TRBJ2-7	NA	CASRERGTYSYEQYF	TGTGCCAGCAGGGAGCGCGGGACCTACTCCTACGAGCAGTACTTC
NA	TRBV28	TRBJ1-1	NA	CASSPQQGGTEAFF	TGTGCCAGCAGTCCTCAACAGGGAGGCACTGAAGCTTTCTTT
NA	TRBV5-4	TRBJ1-3	NA	CASSLGPPGRVSGNTIYF	TGTGCCAGCAGCTTGGGTCCTCCGGGGAGGGTATCTGGAAACACCATATATTTT
NA	TRBV30	TRBJ1-2	NA	CAWSEDSLNYGYTF	TGTGCCTGGAGTGAGGACAGTCTTAACTATGGCTACACCTTC
NA	TRBV19	TRBJ1-5	NA	CASSIKQMGRGNQPQHF	TGTGCCAGTAGTATAAAGCAGATGGGCAGGGGCAATCAGCCCCAGCATTTT
NA	TRBV5-1	TRBJ2-3	NA	CASSDSVTDTQYF	TGCGCCAGCAGCGATTCCGTTACAGATACGCAGTATTTT
NA	TRBV5-8	TRBJ2-1	TRBD2	CASSTPPGTSGLPGGNEQFF	TGTGCCAGCAGCACTCCTCCCGGGACTAGCGGGCTACCTGGGGGAAATGAGCAGTTCTTC
NA	TRBV14	TRBJ2-7	TRBD1	CASSRGTGVDEQYF	TGTGCCAGCAGCCGAGGGACAGGGGTGGACGAGCAGTACTTC
NA	TRBV28	TRBJ1-2	TRBD1	CASRPDRAEANYGYTF	TGTGCCAGCAGACCCGACAGGGCGGAAGCTAACTATGGCTACACCTTC
once	TRBV11-3	TRBJ2-1	TRBD2	CASSLGRAGGNEQFF	TGTGCCAGCAGCTTAGGTCGGGCGGGGGGCAATGAGCAGTTCTTC
once	TRBV20-1	TRBJ2-3	TRBD1	CSASRTGLGDTQYF	TGCAGTGCTAGTCGGACAGGGCTGGGCGATACGCAGTATTTT
once	TRBV11-2	TRBJ1-2	NA	CASSSGTLGYTF	TGTGCCAGCAGCTCGGGGACCCTGGGCTACACCTTC
once	TRBV11-2	TRBJ1-1	NA	CASSLAGGPNTEAFF	TGTGCCAGCAGCTTGGCGGGAGGGCCGAACACTGAAGCTTTCTTT
NA	TRBV27	TRBJ2-5	NA	CASSLGAKRETQYF	TGTGCCAGCAGTTTAGGGGCGAAGCGGGAGACCCAGTACTTC
NA	TRBV30	TRBJ1-1	NA	CAWSRGGTEAFF	TGTGCCTGGAGTCGAGGGGGCACTGAAGCTTTCTTT
once	TRBV6-5	TRBJ2-4	NA	CATTAKNIQYF	TGTGCCACCACAGCCAAAAACATTCAGTACTTC
NA	TRBV10-3	TRBJ2-3	TRBD2	CAIRPLAGSGTDTQYF	TGTGCCATCAGGCCCCTAGCGGGATCGGGCACAGATACGCAGTATTTT
NA	TRBV6-5	TRBJ2-1	NA	CASEFVESSYNEQFF	TGTGCCAGCGAGTTTGTCGAGAGCTCCTACAATGAGCAGTTCTTC
once	TRBV10-3	TRBJ2-7	TRBD1	CAISRDRTYEQYF	TGTGCCATCTCAAGGGACAGAACTTACGAGCAGTACTTC
NA	TRBV28	TRBJ2-2	NA	CASSFWLTGELFF	TGTGCCAGCAGTTTTTGGTTAACCGGGGAGCTGTTTTTT
NA	TRBV27	TRBJ2-1	TRBD2	CASSLSPTSGSGDEQFF	TGTGCCAGCAGTTTATCCCCCACTAGCGGGAGCGGCGATGAGCAGTTCTTC
NA	TRBV5-4	TRBJ2-7	NA	CASSLGPLTYEQYF	TGTGCCAGCAGCTTGGGACCGTTGACCTACGAGCAGTACTTC
NA	TRBV6-2/TRBV6-3	TRBJ1-2	NA	CASSLSGRDGYTF	TGTGCCAGCAGTTTGTCAGGGCGGGATGGCTACACCTTC
NA	TRBV6-5	TRBJ1-2	NA	CASSVEHYGYTF	TGTGCCAGCAGCGTCGAACACTATGGCTACACCTTC
NA	TRBV5-5	TRBJ2-4	TRBD2	CASSPYGEGIAKNIQYF	TGTGCCAGCAGCCCCTATGGGGAGGGGATAGCCAAAAACATTCAGTACTTC
NA	TRBV28	TRBJ2-7	TRBD2	CASSTQSGTSFSEQYF	TGTGCCAGCAGTACCCAATCCGGGACTAGCTTTAGCGAGCAGTACTTC
NA	TRBV6-2/TRBV6-3	TRBJ1-1	NA	CASSVTWGEAFF	TGTGCCAGCAGCGTCACCTGGGGAGAAGCTTTCTTT
NA	TRBV14	TRBJ2-5	TRBD2	CASSRAGETQYF	TGTGCCAGCAGCCGAGCGGGGGAGACCCAGTACTTC
NA	TRBV10-2	TRBJ2-7	NA	CASSGLLSYEQYF	TGCGCCAGCAGTGGACTATTATCCTACGAGCAGTACTTC
once	TRBV29-1	TRBJ1-4	NA	CSVREGFSDSEKLFF	TGCAGCGTTCGAGAGGGCTTCTCGGACTCTGAAAAACTGTTTTTT
NA	TRBV5-1	TRBJ2-3	TRBD1	CASSVRNRRGHTDTQYF	TGCGCCAGCAGCGTCCGAAATCGTAGGGGGCACACAGATACGCAGTATTTT
NA	TRBV6-5	TRBJ2-1	NA	CASSGGAGGRNEQFF	TGTGCCAGCTCGGGAGGAGCAGGGGGAAGGAATGAGCAGTTCTTC
NA	TRBV6-6	TRBJ1-1	NA	CASSYSAGTLNTEAFF	TGTGCCAGCAGTTACTCCGCTGGGACTCTGAACACTGAAGCTTTCTTT
NA	TRBV27	TRBJ2-7	TRBD1	CASSFRDRASEQYF	TGTGCCAGCAGTTTTAGGGACAGGGCTTCCGAGCAGTACTTC
NA	TRBV19	TRBJ1-2	TRBD1	CASSIDPTGTGSGGYTF	TGTGCCAGTAGTATAGACCCCACCGGGACAGGCTCGGGCGGCTACACCTTC
NA	TRBV15	TRBJ1-4	NA	CATSSYTGPGEKLFF	TGTGCCACCAGCAGCTATACAGGACCTGGGGAAAAACTGTTTTTT
NA	TRBV2	TRBJ2-7	NA	CASASQLISEQYF	TGTGCCAGCGCTTCTCAGCTCATCTCCGAGCAGTACTTC
few	TRBV2	TRBJ2-3	NA	CASSEGAGQTDTQYF	TGTGCCAGCAGTGAAGGGGCGGGACAAACAGATACGCAGTATTTT
NA	TRBV9	TRBJ2-7	TRBD2	CASSTTAGVQEQYF	TGTGCCAGCAGCACCACGGCGGGGGTGCAGGAGCAGTACTTC
NA	TRBV6-5	TRBJ1-1	NA	CASSRGGATEAFF	TGTGCCAGCAGCCGCGGGGGGGCCACTGAAGCTTTCTTT
NA	TRBV11-2	TRBJ2-1	TRBD2	CASSLRHSGRASYNEQFF	TGTGCCAGCAGCCTCAGGCATAGCGGGAGGGCCTCCTACAATGAGCAGTTCTTC
NA	TRBV28	TRBJ1-1	TRBD1	CASSLYSGTGLAEAFF	TGTGCCAGCAGTTTATACTCCGGGACAGGCCTCGCTGAAGCTTTCTTT
NA	TRBV27	TRBJ2-6	TRBD1	CASRGQAVISGANVLTF	TGTGCCAGCAGGGGACAGGCGGTGATCTCTGGGGCCAACGTCCTGACTTTC
NA	TRBV5-4	TRBJ2-7	NA	CASSLGRTYEQYF	TGTGCCAGCAGCTTGGGCAGAACCTACGAGCAGTACTTC
NA	TRBV5-1	TRBJ2-5	TRBD2	CASSLRGGSETQYF	TGCGCCAGCAGCCTCCGGGGGGGATCAGAGACCCAGTACTTC
NA	TRBV6-5	TRBJ1-2	NA	CASSSTGRNYGYTF	TGTGCCAGCAGCTCTACCGGGCGTAACTATGGCTACACCTTC
few	TRBV2	TRBJ2-7	NA	CASRETGTVYEQYF	TGTGCCAGCAGGGAAACCGGGACGGTCTACGAGCAGTACTTC
NA	TRBV27	TRBJ2-7	TRBD2	CASSSILSGKRSEQYF	TGTGCCAGCAGTTCAATTTTAAGCGGGAAACGGTCCGAGCAGTACTTC
NA	TRBV21-1	TRBJ2-7	NA	CASSKLARTGVAEQYF	TGTGCCAGCAGCAAATTGGCGAGGACAGGGGTGGCCGAGCAGTACTTC
few	TRBV11-2	TRBJ2-7	TRBD2	CASTVSGYEQYF	TGTGCCAGCACCGTTAGCGGGTACGAGCAGTACTTC
NA	TRBV5-6	TRBJ1-2	TRBD1	CASRGQGGVSGYTF	TGTGCCAGCAGAGGACAGGGCGGCGTGTCTGGCTACACCTTC
NA	TRBV7-9	TRBJ2-5	NA	CASSPTGRGETQYF	TGTGCCAGCAGCCCTACAGGGAGAGGAGAGACCCAGTACTTC